This TCR beta chain was documented in a study of CD8 T cells in Susac syndrome. This clonotype was counted a single time. An amount of RNA that ranged from roughly 0.45 to 1 ug was reverse transcribed with random hexamers. Amplification of TCR beta CDR3 spanned 54 Vbeta and 13 Jbeta via immunoSEQ multiplex PCR. Each CDR3 protein gets one entry after TCRdb re-called the immunoSEQ multiplex PCR reads with MiXCR. Seen here are some 120,000 distinct CDR3 sequences, around 90% observed once, and the top ten hold around 0.12%. Controls were healthy donors (matched for age and sex). This CDR3 has 15 residues. V lost 0 bases and J lost 2; bases outside the gene matches: 3. Per the germline V gene, CDR1 is SEHNR and CDR2 is FQNEAQ (reference sequence).

The sequencing input was CD8+ T cells from PBMCs. The rearrangement links TRBV7-9 to TRBJ2-7; 8 bases fit TRBD2. The sequence derives from a human donor in good health. CDR3 residues: CASSLAIAGPYEQYF. CDR3 DNA: TGTGCCAGCAGCTTAGCGATAGCGGGACCCTACGAGCAGTACTTC.